The rows below give T cell receptor beta chains drawn from one sample of a study of post-analysis software for immune sequencing data. MiXCR, applied by TCRdb to the PCR reads, yields one record per CDR3 protein. This sample has about 820,000 distinct CDR3 sequences; around 53% occur once, and the top ten carry 4.6%. Sequencing used blood. These receptors originate from a girl between 5 and 17 years old with multiple sclerosis. The conserved cysteine and the conserved F or W are not part of the CDR3 here. For some rows the clone size is stated as once, few or many, or as a class when expanded; others skip it.

v_gene: TRBV20-1
abundance: many
j_gene: TRBJ2-7
CDR3aa: SAYSVGVTYEQY

v_gene: TRBV9
abundance: .
j_gene: TRBJ2-1
CDR3aa: ASSVVLAGNRDEQF

v_gene: TRBV27
abundance: few
j_gene: .
CDR3aa: ASSLIGGAYEQY

v_gene: TRBV29-1
abundance: .
j_gene: TRBJ2-7
CDR3aa: SVRTGTGFYEQY

v_gene: TRBV29-1
abundance: .
j_gene: TRBJ1-2
CDR3aa: SVEPESVGLYGYT

v_gene: TRBV20-1
abundance: .
j_gene: TRBJ2-7
CDR3aa: SAWDSSYEQY

v_gene: TRBV7-6
abundance: .
j_gene: TRBJ2-5
CDR3aa: ASSFRPRSSGGLQETQY

v_gene: TRBV20-1
abundance: .
j_gene: TRBJ2-3
CDR3aa: SVTSGTDTQY

v_gene: TRBV5-1
abundance: .
j_gene: TRBJ2-5
CDR3aa: ADRGETQY

v_gene: TRBV6-6
abundance: .
j_gene: TRBJ1-2
CDR3aa: ASSAQGANYGYT

v_gene: TRBV5-1
abundance: few
j_gene: TRBJ1-1
CDR3aa: ASSALMLGTEAF

v_gene: TRBV7-2
abundance: .
j_gene: TRBJ2-1
CDR3aa: ASSSRRVGNEQF

v_gene: TRBV3-1
abundance: .
j_gene: TRBJ2-7
CDR3aa: ASSLEVAGYEQY

v_gene: TRBV5-4
abundance: .
j_gene: TRBJ2-3
CDR3aa: ASSSTAGTDTQY

v_gene: TRBV10-3
abundance: .
j_gene: TRBJ1-5
CDR3aa: AISESRAGSLEPPQH

v_gene: TRBV6-1
abundance: .
j_gene: TRBJ1-5
CDR3aa: ASSGPATSGGNQPQH

v_gene: TRBV7-9
abundance: few
j_gene: TRBJ2-2
CDR3aa: ASSLPGQGNTGELF

v_gene: TRBV14
abundance: .
j_gene: TRBJ2-7
CDR3aa: ASSQKTYEQY

v_gene: TRBV10-3
abundance: .
j_gene: TRBJ2-7
CDR3aa: AISEGGYSYEQY

v_gene: TRBV12-3/TRBV12-4
abundance: few
j_gene: TRBJ2-1
CDR3aa: ASSFPGRNEQF

v_gene: TRBV7-3
abundance: .
j_gene: TRBJ1-2
CDR3aa: ASTLGTGIDYGYT